This T cell receptor (beta chain) derives from a study of technical replicates of blood from a few donors. V lost 7 bases and J 3 bases, leaving 16 bases between the germline ends. Germline V lookup: CDR1 ENHRY, CDR2 SYGVKD. The CDR3 is 15 amino acids. TCRdb's copy holds only in-frame clones and misses some; the assay was immunoSEQ multiplex PCR. The table has tens of thousands of clones, 90% to 96% seen once; the top ten hold about 0.39%. Sequenced material: T cells isolated from PBMCs. The receptor was isolated from a human donor in good health. The chain couples TRBV10-3 to TRBJ2-1, with D possibly TRBD2 on 5 matching bases. The DNA of the CDR3 is TGTGCCATCAAAGAGGGTCAGGCATTCTACAATGAGCAGTTCTTC. Translating gives CAIKEGQAFYNEQFF.